The present entry profiles one TCR beta chain with its context. This entry belongs to a study of response to subunit inactivated influenza vaccine. A single record per CDR3 protein comes from TCRdb applying MiXCR to the RT-PCR reads. The sample records hundreds of thousands of distinct CDR3 sequences, about 11% being singletons. The same sample was also studied in work on T cells expressing NK-cell markers. Per that paper: In generating TCR beta cDNA, 5'RACE template switching with UMIs was used. Beta-chain profiling covered CD3+CD56+NKG2C+, CD3+CD56+NKG2C- and CD3+CD56-NKG2C+ sorted subsets. For several experiments, T cell sorting was restricted to the alpha-beta TCR population by means of an anti-gamma-delta TCR antibody. Six or seven donors carried dominant NKG2C+ clonotypes that made up about 1.0-7.0% of their CD8+ T cells. Among four donors, these clonotypes also ranked first in the CD3+CD56-NKG2C+ fraction.

The sample was PBMCs from blood, taken on the day of vaccination. The TCR comes from a man aged 50-60 years who received an inactivated influenza vaccine.

The CDR3 loop reads CSARDPGRTLRTEAFF. Written as DNA, the CDR3 is TGCAGTGCTAGAGATCCGGGACGGACCCTACGCACTGAAGCTTTCTTT. The chain uses TRBV20-1 and TRBJ1-1; weak D call: TRBD1 (5 bases). The CDR3 length is 16 residues. With 0 bases removed from V and 4 bases from J, the gap between germline ends came to 18 bases. Per germline, CDR1 DFQATT and CDR2 SNEGSKA (reference sequence).